A selection of T cell receptor beta chains follows, all from one sample in a study of beta chain features in type 1 diabetes. Method: immunoSEQ multiplex PCR; TCRdb's copy keeps in-frame clones and lacks some. The table lists some 500,000 clones, 10% to 12% of them singletons, with less than 0.06% in the top ten. The sequencing sample was made of naive CD4+ T cells from blood. These receptors all stem from a woman aged 18-29 years in good health. The CDR3 runs from the conserved cysteine through the conserved F or W. D genes are given only for firm matches. Rows may omit the clone size; those that give it use once, few, many or a size class.

v_call	j_call	d_call	clone_size	cdr3_nt	cdr3_aa
TRBV9	TRBJ1-2	.	.	TGTGCCAGCAGCGTAGATCAGGGCTATGGCTACACCTTC	CASSVDQGYGYTF
TRBV7-2	TRBJ2-7	.	.	TGTGCCAGCAGCTTAAACGGGCGACCGAAGAACTACGAGCAGTACTTC	CASSLNGRPKNYEQYF
TRBV29-1	TRBJ2-1	.	few	TGCAGCGTTGAGGACACGTTATGGGATGAGCAGTTCTTC	CSVEDTLWDEQFF
TRBV4-3	TRBJ1-2	TRBD1	few	TGCGCCAGCAGCTTCGGGGACAGCGGCTATGGCTACACCTTC	CASSFGDSGYGYTF
TRBV7-6	TRBJ1-6	.	few	TGTGCCAGCAGCGGTCACGGGGGCTATTCACCCCTCCACTTT	CASSGHGGYSPLHF
TRBV4-3	TRBJ2-5	.	.	TGCGCCAGCAGCCAAGGAAGACAGGATCAAGAGACCCAGTACTTC	CASSQGRQDQETQYF
TRBV7-2	TRBJ2-1	.	.	TGTGCCAGCAGCTTAGCGTATCGGGGCAATGAGCAGTTCTTC	CASSLAYRGNEQFF
TRBV9	TRBJ2-3	TRBD2	few	TGTGCCAGCAGCTCCCAGCTAGCGGCGCCTTCGGGTACCCAGTATTTT	CASSSQLAAPSGTQYF
TRBV28	TRBJ1-1	.	few	TGTGCCAGCAGTCTATTTGGTGAAGCTTTCTTT	CASSLFGEAFF
TRBV19	TRBJ2-7	.	few	TGTGCCAGTAGTATTGCTGGAGACCTCTACGAGCAGTACTTC	CASSIAGDLYEQYF
TRBV7-9	TRBJ2-7	.	few	TGTGCCAGCAGCCCGAGCCTCTACGAGCAGTACTTC	CASSPSLYEQYF
TRBV9	TRBJ1-2	.	.	TGTGCCAGCAGCCCTCATAGGGACGCCTATGGCTACACCTTC	CASSPHRDAYGYTF
TRBV28	TRBJ2-1	.	.	TGTGCCAGCAGTCCCCGTCACGAGCAGTTCTTC	CASSPRHEQFF
TRBV14	TRBJ2-1	TRBD2	.	TGTGCCAGCAGCCAAGGCAGAATAGCGGGGAGCTACAATGAGCAGTTCTTC	CASSQGRIAGSYNEQFF
TRBV5-4	TRBJ1-1	.	.	TGTGCCAGCAGCTTAGTCGGGGACACTGAAGCTTTCTTT	CASSLVGDTEAFF
TRBV7-9	TRBJ2-5	.	few	TGTGCCAGCAGCCGCGGGGAGAGGAGCGCGGAGACCCAGTACTTC	CASSRGERSAETQYF